These T cell receptor beta chains were read from a single sample in a study of OX40 agonist ivuxolimab in advanced cancers. Sequenced by immunoSEQ multiplex PCR; TCRdb stores in-frame clones only, minus some. The sample records about 18,000 clones, approximately 83% being singletons. Source: CD4+ or CD8+ T cells sorted from blood, taken in a trial of the OX40 agonist ivuxolimab. These receptor sequences come from an adult with an advanced solid tumor such as melanoma, head and neck, liver or kidney cancer. Each CDR3 is given with its conserved first and last residue. The D gene is left open where the match is weak. Size values are once, few and many counts, or a class for expanded clones, and some rows have none.

d_gene: NA
len: 13
abundance: NA
v_gene: TRBV11-2
j_gene: TRBJ2-7
CDR3aa: CASSWTQTYEQYF
CDR3nt: TGTGCCAGCAGTTGGACTCAAACCTACGAGCAGTACTTC

d_gene: TRBD2
len: 13
abundance: NA
v_gene: TRBV7-7
j_gene: TRBJ2-1
CDR3aa: CASSLVPSGEQFF
CDR3nt: TGTGCCAGCAGCTTAGTCCCTAGCGGGGAGCAGTTCTTC

d_gene: TRBD1
len: 16
abundance: NA
v_gene: TRBV5-6
j_gene: TRBJ2-2
CDR3aa: CASSLGNRGGTGELFF
CDR3nt: TGTGCCAGCAGCTTAGGGAACAGGGGCGGAACCGGGGAGCTGTTTTTT

d_gene: NA
len: 13
abundance: NA
v_gene: TRBV2
j_gene: TRBJ1-2
CDR3aa: CASSPPTGSGYTF
CDR3nt: TGTGCCAGCAGCCCCCCGACGGGAAGTGGCTACACCTTC

d_gene: NA
len: 14
abundance: NA
v_gene: TRBV25-1
j_gene: TRBJ1-2
CDR3aa: CASSEGGLGHGYTF
CDR3nt: TGTGCCAGCAGTGAAGGGGGACTGGGTCATGGCTACACCTTC

d_gene: NA
len: 13
abundance: few
v_gene: TRBV6-5
j_gene: TRBJ1-1
CDR3aa: CASNLGIVTEAFF
CDR3nt: TGTGCCAGCAACCTCGGGATTGTCACTGAAGCTTTCTTT

d_gene: NA
len: 13
abundance: once
v_gene: TRBV6-5
j_gene: TRBJ1-1
CDR3aa: CASSFRMNTEAFF
CDR3nt: TGTGCCAGCAGTTTTCGTATGAACACTGAAGCTTTCTTT

d_gene: TRBD2
len: 16
abundance: NA
v_gene: TRBV5-1
j_gene: TRBJ2-2
CDR3aa: CASRTSGRAGTGELFF
CDR3nt: TGCGCCAGCAGGACTAGCGGGAGGGCAGGTACCGGGGAGCTGTTTTTT

d_gene: NA
len: 13
abundance: NA
v_gene: TRBV6-6
j_gene: TRBJ2-7
CDR3aa: CASSWGSSYEQYF
CDR3nt: TGTGCCAGCAGTTGGGGTAGCTCCTACGAGCAGTACTTC

d_gene: NA
len: 13
abundance: NA
v_gene: TRBV9
j_gene: TRBJ1-1
CDR3aa: CASSDKLNTEAFF
CDR3nt: TGTGCCAGCAGCGATAAATTGAACACTGAAGCTTTCTTT

d_gene: NA
len: 14
abundance: NA
v_gene: TRBV6-5
j_gene: TRBJ1-4
CDR3aa: CASSPAELNEKLFF
CDR3nt: TGTGCCAGCAGCCCCGCGGAATTGAATGAAAAACTGTTTTTT

d_gene: TRBD1
len: 17
abundance: NA
v_gene: TRBV14
j_gene: TRBJ2-1
CDR3aa: CASSQDLTGVPGDEQFF
CDR3nt: TGTGCCAGCAGCCAAGATCTGACAGGGGTGCCGGGCGATGAGCAGTTCTTC

d_gene: TRBD2
len: 14
abundance: NA
v_gene: TRBV28
j_gene: TRBJ2-7
CDR3aa: CASSPRLADYEQYF
CDR3nt: TGTGCCAGCAGTCCGCGACTAGCGGACTACGAGCAGTACTTC

d_gene: NA
len: 15
abundance: once
v_gene: TRBV5-4
j_gene: TRBJ1-3
CDR3aa: CASSLETGGLDTIYF
CDR3nt: TGTGCCAGCAGCTTGGAGACTGGGGGGCTGGACACCATATATTTT

d_gene: NA
len: 15
abundance: NA
v_gene: TRBV2
j_gene: TRBJ2-1
CDR3aa: CASSAREDHGNEQFF
CDR3nt: TGTGCCAGCAGTGCCCGAGAGGACCACGGGAATGAGCAGTTCTTC

d_gene: NA
len: 13
abundance: NA
v_gene: TRBV5-8
j_gene: TRBJ2-7
CDR3aa: CASSLYGSYEQYF
CDR3nt: TGTGCCAGCAGCTTGTATGGGAGCTACGAGCAGTACTTC

d_gene: TRBD1
len: 12
abundance: once
v_gene: TRBV2
j_gene: TRBJ1-2
CDR3aa: CASTGTVDGYTF
CDR3nt: TGTGCCAGCACTGGGACAGTTGATGGCTACACCTTC

d_gene: NA
len: 14
abundance: NA
v_gene: TRBV11-3
j_gene: TRBJ2-7
CDR3aa: CASSRNYNSYEQYF
CDR3nt: TGTGCCAGCAGCCGTAATTACAACTCCTACGAGCAGTACTTC

d_gene: TRBD2
len: 12
abundance: NA
v_gene: TRBV2
j_gene: TRBJ2-1
CDR3aa: CASSSPGLEQFF
CDR3nt: TGTGCCAGCAGTAGCCCGGGACTAGAGCAGTTCTTC

d_gene: TRBD1
len: 15
abundance: few
v_gene: TRBV2
j_gene: TRBJ1-2
CDR3aa: CASRLLGQGNYGYTF
CDR3nt: TGTGCCAGCAGACTCCTAGGACAGGGGAACTATGGCTACACCTTC

d_gene: TRBD1
len: 14
abundance: NA
v_gene: TRBV5-5
j_gene: TRBJ2-2
CDR3aa: CASSLIGGSGELFF
CDR3nt: TGTGCCAGCAGCTTAATAGGGGGCTCCGGGGAGCTGTTTTTT

d_gene: TRBD1
len: 14
abundance: NA
v_gene: TRBV7-3
j_gene: TRBJ2-1
CDR3aa: CASSLYPGGDEQFF
CDR3nt: TGTGCCAGCAGCTTATATCCAGGGGGTGATGAGCAGTTCTTC

d_gene: TRBD1
len: 16
abundance: NA
v_gene: TRBV5-5
j_gene: TRBJ1-4
CDR3aa: CASSLGQGTTNEKLFF
CDR3nt: TGTGCCAGCAGCTTGGGACAGGGAACAACTAATGAAAAACTGTTTTTT

d_gene: NA
len: 12
abundance: NA
v_gene: TRBV19
j_gene: TRBJ2-3
CDR3aa: CASRGNIDTQYF
CDR3nt: TGTGCCAGTAGGGGAAACATAGATACGCAGTATTTT

d_gene: NA
len: 16
abundance: NA
v_gene: TRBV5-8
j_gene: TRBJ2-3
CDR3aa: CASSPSTTTSTDTQYF
CDR3nt: TGTGCCAGCAGCCCATCTACTACGACCTCCACAGATACGCAGTATTTT

d_gene: NA
len: 12
abundance: NA
v_gene: TRBV19
j_gene: TRBJ2-7
CDR3aa: CASSTGVDEQYF
CDR3nt: TGTGCCAGTAGTACAGGGGTCGACGAGCAGTACTTC

d_gene: TRBD2
len: 17
abundance: NA
v_gene: TRBV15
j_gene: TRBJ2-7
CDR3aa: CATSRDRAGTTAYEQYF
CDR3nt: TGTGCCACCAGCAGAGATAGGGCCGGGACTACCGCCTACGAGCAGTACTTC

d_gene: NA
len: 15
abundance: NA
v_gene: TRBV28
j_gene: TRBJ2-7
CDR3aa: CASSSRTLDPYEQYF
CDR3nt: TGTGCCAGCAGTTCTAGGACCCTCGATCCCTACGAGCAGTACTTC

d_gene: NA
len: 14
abundance: NA
v_gene: TRBV19
j_gene: TRBJ2-2
CDR3aa: CASSIARLTGELFF
CDR3nt: TGTGCCAGTAGTATAGCCCGCCTCACCGGGGAGCTGTTTTTT

d_gene: TRBD1
len: 14
abundance: few
v_gene: TRBV25-1
j_gene: TRBJ1-4
CDR3aa: CASSQRGQGEKLFF
CDR3nt: TGTGCCAGCAGTCAAAGGGGGCAAGGTGAAAAACTGTTTTTT

d_gene: NA
len: 12
abundance: NA
v_gene: TRBV5-1
j_gene: TRBJ2-5
CDR3aa: CASSLARETQYF
CDR3nt: TGCGCCAGCAGCTTGGCCAGAGAGACCCAGTACTTC

d_gene: TRBD1
len: 16
abundance: NA
v_gene: TRBV5-6
j_gene: TRBJ2-3
CDR3aa: CASSFRGQGATDTQYF
CDR3nt: TGTGCCAGCAGCTTTAGGGGACAGGGGGCTACAGATACGCAGTATTTT

d_gene: TRBD1
len: 14
abundance: NA
v_gene: TRBV6-6
j_gene: TRBJ2-7
CDR3aa: CASSYGTGVNEQYF
CDR3nt: TGTGCCAGCAGTTACGGGACAGGGGTCAACGAGCAGTACTTC